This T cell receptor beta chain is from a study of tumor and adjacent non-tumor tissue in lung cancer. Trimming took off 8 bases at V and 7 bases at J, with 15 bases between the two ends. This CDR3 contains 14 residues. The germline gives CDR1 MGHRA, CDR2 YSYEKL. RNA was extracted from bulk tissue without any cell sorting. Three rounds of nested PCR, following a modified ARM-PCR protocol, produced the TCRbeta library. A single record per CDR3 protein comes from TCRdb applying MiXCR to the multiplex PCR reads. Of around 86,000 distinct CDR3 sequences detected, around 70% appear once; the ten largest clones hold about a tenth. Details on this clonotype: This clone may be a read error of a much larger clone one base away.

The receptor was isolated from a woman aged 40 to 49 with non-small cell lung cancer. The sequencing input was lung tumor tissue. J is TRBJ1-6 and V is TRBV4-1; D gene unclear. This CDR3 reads CASGPGLNNSPLHF. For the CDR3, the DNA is TGCGCCAGCGGCCCCGGACTCAACAATTCACCCCTCCACTTT.